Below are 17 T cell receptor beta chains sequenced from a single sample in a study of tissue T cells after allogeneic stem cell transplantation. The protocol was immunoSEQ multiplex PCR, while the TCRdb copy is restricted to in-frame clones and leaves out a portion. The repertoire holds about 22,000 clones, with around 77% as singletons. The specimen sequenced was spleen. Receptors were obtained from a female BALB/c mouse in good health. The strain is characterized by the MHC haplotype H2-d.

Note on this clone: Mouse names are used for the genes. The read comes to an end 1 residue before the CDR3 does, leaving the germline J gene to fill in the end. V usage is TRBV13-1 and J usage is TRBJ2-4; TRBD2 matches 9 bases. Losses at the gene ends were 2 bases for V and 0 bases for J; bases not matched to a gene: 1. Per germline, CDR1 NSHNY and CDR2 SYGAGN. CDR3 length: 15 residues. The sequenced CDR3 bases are TGTGCCAGCAGTGAGACTGGGGGTAGTCAAAACACCTTGTAC. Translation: CASSETGGSQNTLY. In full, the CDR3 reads CASSETGGSQNTLYF.

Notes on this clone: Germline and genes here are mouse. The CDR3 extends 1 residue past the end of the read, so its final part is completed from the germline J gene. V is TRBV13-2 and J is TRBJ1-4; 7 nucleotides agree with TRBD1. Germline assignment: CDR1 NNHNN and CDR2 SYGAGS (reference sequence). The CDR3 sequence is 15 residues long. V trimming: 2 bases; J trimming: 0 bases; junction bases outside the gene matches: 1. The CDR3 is CASGDGTVSNERLFF. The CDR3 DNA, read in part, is TGTGCCAGCGGTGACGGGACAGTTTCCAACGAAAGATTATTT.

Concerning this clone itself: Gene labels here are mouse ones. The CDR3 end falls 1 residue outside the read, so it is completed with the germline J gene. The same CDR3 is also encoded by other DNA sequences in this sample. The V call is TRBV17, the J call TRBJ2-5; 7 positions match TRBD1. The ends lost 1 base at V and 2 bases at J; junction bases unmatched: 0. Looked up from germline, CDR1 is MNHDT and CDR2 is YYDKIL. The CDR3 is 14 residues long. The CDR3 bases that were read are TGTGCTAGCAGTAGAGCAGGGGGCCAAGACACCCAGTAC. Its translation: CASSRAGGQDTQY. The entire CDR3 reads CASSRAGGQDTQYF.

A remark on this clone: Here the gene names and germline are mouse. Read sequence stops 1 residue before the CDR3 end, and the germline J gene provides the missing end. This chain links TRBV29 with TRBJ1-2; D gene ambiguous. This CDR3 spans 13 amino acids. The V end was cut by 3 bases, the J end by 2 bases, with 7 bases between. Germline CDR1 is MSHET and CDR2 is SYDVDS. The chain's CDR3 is CASSFGENSDYTF. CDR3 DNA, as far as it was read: TGTGCTAGCAGTTTTGGGGAGAACTCCGACTACACC.

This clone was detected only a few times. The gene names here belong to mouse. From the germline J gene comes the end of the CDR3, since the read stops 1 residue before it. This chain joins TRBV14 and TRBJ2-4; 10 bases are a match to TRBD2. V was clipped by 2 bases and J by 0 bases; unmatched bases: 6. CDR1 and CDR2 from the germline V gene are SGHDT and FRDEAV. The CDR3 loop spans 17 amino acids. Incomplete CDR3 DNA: TGTGCCAGCAGTTTGGGACTGGGGAGCTCTAGTCAAAACACCTTGTAC. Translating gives CASSLGLGSSSQNTLY. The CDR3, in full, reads CASSLGLGSSSQNTLYF.

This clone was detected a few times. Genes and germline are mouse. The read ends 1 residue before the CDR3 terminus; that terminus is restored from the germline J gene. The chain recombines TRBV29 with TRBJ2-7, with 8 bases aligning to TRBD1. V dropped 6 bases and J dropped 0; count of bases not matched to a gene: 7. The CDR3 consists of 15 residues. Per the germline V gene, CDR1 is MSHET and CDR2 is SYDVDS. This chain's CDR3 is CASRRDRPSSYEQYF. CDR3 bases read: TGTGCTAGCAGACGGGACAGGCCCAGCTCCTATGAACAGTAC.

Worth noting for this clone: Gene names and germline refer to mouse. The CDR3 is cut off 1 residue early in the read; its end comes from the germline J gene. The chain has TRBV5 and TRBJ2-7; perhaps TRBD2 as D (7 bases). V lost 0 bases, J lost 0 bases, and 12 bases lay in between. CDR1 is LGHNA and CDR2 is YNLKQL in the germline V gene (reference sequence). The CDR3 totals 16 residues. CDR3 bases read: TGTGCCAGCAGCCAAGATAAGGGGGGGTACTCCTATGAACAGTAC. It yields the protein CASSQDKGGYSYEQY. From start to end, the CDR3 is CASSQDKGGYSYEQYF.

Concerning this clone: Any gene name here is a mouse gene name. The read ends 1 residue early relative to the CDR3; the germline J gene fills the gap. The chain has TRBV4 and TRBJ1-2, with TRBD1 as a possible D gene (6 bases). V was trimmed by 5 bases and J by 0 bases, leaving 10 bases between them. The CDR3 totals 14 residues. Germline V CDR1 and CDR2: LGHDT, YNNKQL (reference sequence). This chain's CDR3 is CASSRGHPNSDYTF. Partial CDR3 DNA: TGTGCCAGCAGCCGGGGACATCCAAACTCCGACTACACC.

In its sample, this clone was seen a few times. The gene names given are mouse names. CDR3 residues: CASSLSRGSNERLFF. The DNA read from the CDR3 is TGTGCTAGCAGTTTATCTAGGGGATCCAACGAAAGATTATTT. The genes are TRBV29 and TRBJ1-4, with TRBD1 as a possible D gene (5 bases). The CDR3 is cut off 1 residue early in the read; its end comes from the germline J gene. CDR1 and CDR2 from the germline V gene are MSHET and SYDVDS. This CDR3 comprises 15 residues. Trimming stripped 0 bases from V and 2 bases from J, with 7 bases between.

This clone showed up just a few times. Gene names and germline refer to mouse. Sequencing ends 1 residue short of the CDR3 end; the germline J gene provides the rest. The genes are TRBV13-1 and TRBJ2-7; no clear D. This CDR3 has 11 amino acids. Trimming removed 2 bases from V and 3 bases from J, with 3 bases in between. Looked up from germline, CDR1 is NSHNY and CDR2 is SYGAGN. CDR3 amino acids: CASSDSYEQYF. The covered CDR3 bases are TGTGCCAGCAGTGACAGCTATGAACAGTAC.

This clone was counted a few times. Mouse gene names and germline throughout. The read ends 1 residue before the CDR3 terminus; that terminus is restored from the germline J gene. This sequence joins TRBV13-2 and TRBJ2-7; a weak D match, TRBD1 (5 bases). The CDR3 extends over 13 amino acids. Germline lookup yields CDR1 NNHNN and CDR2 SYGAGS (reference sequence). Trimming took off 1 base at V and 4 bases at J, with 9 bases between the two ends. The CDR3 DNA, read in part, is TGTGCCAGCGGTGATAGCAGACAGTATGAACAGTAC. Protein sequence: CASGDSRQYEQY. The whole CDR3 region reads CASGDSRQYEQYF.

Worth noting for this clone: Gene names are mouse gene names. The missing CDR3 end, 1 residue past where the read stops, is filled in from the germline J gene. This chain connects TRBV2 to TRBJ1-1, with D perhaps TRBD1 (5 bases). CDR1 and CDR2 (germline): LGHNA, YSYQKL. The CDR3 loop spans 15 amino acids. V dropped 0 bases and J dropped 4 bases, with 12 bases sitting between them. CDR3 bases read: TGTGCCAGCAGCCAAGATGAGGGGCGCTTCACAGAAGTCTTC. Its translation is CASSQDEGRFTEVF. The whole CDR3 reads CASSQDEGRFTEVFF.

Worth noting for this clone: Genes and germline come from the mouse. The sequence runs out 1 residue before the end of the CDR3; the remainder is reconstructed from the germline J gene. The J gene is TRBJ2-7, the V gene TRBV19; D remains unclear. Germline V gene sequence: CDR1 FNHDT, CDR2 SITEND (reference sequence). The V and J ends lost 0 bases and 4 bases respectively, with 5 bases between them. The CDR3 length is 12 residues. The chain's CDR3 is CASSIDKYEQYF. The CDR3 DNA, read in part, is TGTGCCAGCAGTATAGACAAATATGAACAGTAC.

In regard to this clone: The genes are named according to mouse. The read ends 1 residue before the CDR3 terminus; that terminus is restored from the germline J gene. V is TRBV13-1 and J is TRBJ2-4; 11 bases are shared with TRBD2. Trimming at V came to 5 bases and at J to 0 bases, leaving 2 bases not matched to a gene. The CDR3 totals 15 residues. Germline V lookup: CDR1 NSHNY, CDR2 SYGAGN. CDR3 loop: CASRGLGGSQNTLYF. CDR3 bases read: TGTGCCAGCAGAGGACTGGGGGGTAGTCAAAACACCTTGTAC.

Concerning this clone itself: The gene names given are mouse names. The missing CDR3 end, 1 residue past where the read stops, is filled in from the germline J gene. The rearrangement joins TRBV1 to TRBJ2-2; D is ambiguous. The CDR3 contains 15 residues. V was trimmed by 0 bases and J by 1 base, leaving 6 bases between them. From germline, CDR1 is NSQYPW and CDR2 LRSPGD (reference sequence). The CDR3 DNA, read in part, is TGCACCTGCAGTGCAGATCACAAAAACACCGGGCAGCTCTAC. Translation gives CTCSADHKNTGQLY. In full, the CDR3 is CTCSADHKNTGQLYF.

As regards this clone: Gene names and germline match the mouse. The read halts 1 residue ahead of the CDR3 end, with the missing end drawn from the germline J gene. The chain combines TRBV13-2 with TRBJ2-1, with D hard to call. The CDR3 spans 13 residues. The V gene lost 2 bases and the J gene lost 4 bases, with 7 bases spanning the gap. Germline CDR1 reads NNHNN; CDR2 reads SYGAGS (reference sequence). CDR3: CASGEASYAEQFF. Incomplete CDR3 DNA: TGTGCCAGCGGTGAGGCCAGTTATGCTGAGCAGTTC.

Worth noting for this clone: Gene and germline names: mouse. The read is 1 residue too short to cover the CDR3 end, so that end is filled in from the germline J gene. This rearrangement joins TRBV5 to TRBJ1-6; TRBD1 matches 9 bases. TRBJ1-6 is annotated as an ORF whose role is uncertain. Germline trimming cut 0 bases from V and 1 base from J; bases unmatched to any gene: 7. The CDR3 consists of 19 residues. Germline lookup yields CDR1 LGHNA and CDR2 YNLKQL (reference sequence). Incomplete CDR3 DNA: TGTGCCAGCAGCCAAGATGGGGGACAGGGCTACTCCTATAATTCGCCCCTCTAC. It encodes CASSQDGGQGYSYNSPLY. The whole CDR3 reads CASSQDGGQGYSYNSPLYF.